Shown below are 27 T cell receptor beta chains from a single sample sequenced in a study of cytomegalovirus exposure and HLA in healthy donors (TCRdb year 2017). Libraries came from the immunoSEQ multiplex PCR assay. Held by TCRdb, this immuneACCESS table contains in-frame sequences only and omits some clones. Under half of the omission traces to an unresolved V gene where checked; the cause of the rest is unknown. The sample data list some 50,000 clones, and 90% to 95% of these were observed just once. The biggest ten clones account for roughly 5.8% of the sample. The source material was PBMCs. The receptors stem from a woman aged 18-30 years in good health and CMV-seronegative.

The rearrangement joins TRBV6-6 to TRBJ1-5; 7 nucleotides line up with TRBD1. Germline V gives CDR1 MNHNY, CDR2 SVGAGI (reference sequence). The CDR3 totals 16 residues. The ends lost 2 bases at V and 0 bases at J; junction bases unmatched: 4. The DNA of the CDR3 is TGTGCCAGCAGTTACGGGGGACAGAATAGCAATCAGCCCCAGCATTTT. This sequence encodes CASSYGGQNSNQPQHF.

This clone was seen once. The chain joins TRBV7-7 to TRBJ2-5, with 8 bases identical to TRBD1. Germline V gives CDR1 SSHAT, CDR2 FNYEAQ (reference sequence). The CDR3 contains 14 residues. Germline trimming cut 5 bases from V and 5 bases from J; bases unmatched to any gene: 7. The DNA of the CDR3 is TGTGCCAGCAGCCCCCTTCAGGGGGCGGAGACCCAGTACTTC. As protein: CASSPLQGAETQYF.

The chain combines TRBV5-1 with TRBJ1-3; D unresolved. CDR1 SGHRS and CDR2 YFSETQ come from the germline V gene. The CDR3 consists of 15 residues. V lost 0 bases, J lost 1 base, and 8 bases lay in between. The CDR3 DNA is TGCGCCAGCAGCTTGGTTCCACTGTCTGGAAACACCATATATTTT. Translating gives CASSLVPLSGNTIYF.

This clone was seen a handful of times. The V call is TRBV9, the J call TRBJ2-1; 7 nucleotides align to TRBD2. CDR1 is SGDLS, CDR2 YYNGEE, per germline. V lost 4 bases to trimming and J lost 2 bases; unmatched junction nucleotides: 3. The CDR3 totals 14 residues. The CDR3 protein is CASSPGRAYNEQFF. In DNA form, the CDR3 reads TGTGCCAGCAGCCCAGGGAGGGCCTACAATGAGCAGTTCTTC.

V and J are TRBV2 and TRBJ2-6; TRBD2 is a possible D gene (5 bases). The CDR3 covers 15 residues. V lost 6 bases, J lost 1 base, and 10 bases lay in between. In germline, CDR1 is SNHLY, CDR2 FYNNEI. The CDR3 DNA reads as TGTGCCAGCAGCGATGCGGGTTCTGGGGCCAACGTCCTGACTTTC. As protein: CASSDAGSGANVLTF.

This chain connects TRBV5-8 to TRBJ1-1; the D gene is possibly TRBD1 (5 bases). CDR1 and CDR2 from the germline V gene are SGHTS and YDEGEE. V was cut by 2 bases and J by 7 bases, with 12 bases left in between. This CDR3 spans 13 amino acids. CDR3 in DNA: TGTGCCAGCAGCTTTCTATCCGGGGGTGAAGCTTTCTTT. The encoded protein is CASSFLSGGEAFF. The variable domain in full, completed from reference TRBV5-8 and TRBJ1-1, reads EAGVTQSPTHLIKTRGQQATLRCSPISGHTSVYWYQQALGLGLQFLLWYDEGEERNRGNFPPRFSGRQFPNYSSELNVNALELEDSALYLCASSFLSGGEAFFGQGTRLTVV.

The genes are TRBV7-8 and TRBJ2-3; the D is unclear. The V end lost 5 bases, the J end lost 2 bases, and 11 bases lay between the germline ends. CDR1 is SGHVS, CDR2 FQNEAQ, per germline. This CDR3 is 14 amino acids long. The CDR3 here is CASSPGVFTDTQYF. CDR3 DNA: TGTGCCAGCAGCCCCGGAGTTTTCACAGATACGCAGTATTTT.

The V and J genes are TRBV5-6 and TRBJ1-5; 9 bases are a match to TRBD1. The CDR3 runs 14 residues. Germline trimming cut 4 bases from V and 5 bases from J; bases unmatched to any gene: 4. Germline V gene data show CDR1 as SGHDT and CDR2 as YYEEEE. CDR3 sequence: CASSQGQGHQPQHF. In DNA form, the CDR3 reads TGTGCCAGCAGCCAGGGACAGGGACATCAGCCCCAGCATTTT.

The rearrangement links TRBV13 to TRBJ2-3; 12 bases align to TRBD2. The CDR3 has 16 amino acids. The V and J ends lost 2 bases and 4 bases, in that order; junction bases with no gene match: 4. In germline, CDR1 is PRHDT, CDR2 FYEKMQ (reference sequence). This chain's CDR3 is CASSLSSGRVSDTQYF. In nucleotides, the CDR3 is TGTGCCAGCAGCTTATCTAGCGGGAGGGTCTCAGATACGCAGTATTTT.

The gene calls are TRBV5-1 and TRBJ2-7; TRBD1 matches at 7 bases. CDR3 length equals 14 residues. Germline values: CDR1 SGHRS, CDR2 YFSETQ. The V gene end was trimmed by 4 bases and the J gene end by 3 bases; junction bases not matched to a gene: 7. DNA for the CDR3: TGCGCCAGCAGCCCCCGGACAGGCGACTACGAGCAGTACTTC. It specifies CASSPRTGDYEQYF.

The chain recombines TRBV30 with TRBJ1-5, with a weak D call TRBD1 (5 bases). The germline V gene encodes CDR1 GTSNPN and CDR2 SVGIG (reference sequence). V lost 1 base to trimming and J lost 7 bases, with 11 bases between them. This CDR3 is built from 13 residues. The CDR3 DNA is TGTGCCTGGAGTGAGGGGTTGGGACAGCCCCAGCATTTT. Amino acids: CAWSEGLGQPQHF.

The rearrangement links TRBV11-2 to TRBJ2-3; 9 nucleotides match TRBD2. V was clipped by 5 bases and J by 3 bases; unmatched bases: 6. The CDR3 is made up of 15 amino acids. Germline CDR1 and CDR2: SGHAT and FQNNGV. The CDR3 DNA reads TGTGCCAGCAGCGCCAGCGGGAGGCGTACAGATACGCAGTATTTT. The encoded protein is CASSASGRRTDTQYF.

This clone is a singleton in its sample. The CDR3 is CASSHSGGLYNEQFF. The CDR3 region has the DNA TGTGCCAGCAGCCACAGCGGGGGCCTATACAATGAGCAGTTCTTC. This chain joins TRBV5-6 and TRBJ2-1, with TRBD2 matching 8 bases. Germline-derived CDR1 and CDR2 are SGHDT and YYEEEE. J was trimmed by 4 bases and V by 4 bases; bases with no gene match: 7. The CDR3 is 15 residues long.

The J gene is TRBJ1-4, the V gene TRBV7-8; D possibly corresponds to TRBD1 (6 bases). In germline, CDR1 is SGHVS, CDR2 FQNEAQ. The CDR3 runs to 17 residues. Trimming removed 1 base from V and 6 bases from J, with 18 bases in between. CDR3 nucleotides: TGTGCCAGCAGCTTAGGGTCAGCAAATCAGGGGTATGAAAAACTGTTTTTT. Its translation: CASSLGSANQGYEKLFF. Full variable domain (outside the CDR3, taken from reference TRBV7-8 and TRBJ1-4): GAGVSQSPRYKVAKRGQDVALRCDPISGHVSLFWYQQALGQGPEFLTYFQNEAQLDKSGLPSDRFFAERPEGSVSTLKIQRTQQEDSAVYLCASSLGSANQGYEKLFFGSGTQLSVL.

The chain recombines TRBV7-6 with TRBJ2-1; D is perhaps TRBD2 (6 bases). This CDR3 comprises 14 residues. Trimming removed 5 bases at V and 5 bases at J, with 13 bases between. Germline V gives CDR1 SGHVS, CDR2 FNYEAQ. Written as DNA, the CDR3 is TGTGCCAGCAGCGGCGGGACCCAGGACAATGAGCAGTTCTTC. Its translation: CASSGGTQDNEQFF.

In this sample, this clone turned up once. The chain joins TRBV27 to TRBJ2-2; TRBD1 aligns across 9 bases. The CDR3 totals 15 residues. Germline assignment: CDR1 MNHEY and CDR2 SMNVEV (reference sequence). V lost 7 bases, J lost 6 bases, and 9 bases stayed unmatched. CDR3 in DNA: TGTGCCAGCAACCGGGACAGGGTATCGGCCGGGGAGCTGTTTTTT. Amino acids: CASNRDRVSAGELFF.

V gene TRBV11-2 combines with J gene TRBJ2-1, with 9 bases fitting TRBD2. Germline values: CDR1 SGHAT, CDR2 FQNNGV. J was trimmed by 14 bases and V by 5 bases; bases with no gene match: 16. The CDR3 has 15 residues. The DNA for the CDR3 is TGTGCCAGCAGCCCCTACCCGGCGCGGGGGGGTCTGGAGTTCTTC. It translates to CASSPYPARGGLEFF.

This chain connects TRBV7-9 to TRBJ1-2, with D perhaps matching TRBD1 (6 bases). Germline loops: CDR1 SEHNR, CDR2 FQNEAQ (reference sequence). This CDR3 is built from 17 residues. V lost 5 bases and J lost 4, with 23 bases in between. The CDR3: CASSPGTSARGSYGYTF. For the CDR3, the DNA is TGTGCCAGCAGCCCCGGGACATCGGCAAGGGGCTCCTATGGCTACACCTTC. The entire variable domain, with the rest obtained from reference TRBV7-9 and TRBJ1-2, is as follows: DTGVSQNPRHKITKRGQNVTFRCDPISEHNRLYWYRQTLGQGPEFLTYFQNEAQLEKSRLLSDRFSAERPKGSFSTLEIQRTEQGDSAMYLCASSPGTSARGSYGYTFGSGTRLTVV.

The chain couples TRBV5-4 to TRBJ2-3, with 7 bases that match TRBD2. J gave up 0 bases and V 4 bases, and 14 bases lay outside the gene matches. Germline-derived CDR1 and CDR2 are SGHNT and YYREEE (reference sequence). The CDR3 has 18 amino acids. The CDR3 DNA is TGTGCCAGCAGCCGCTTCCCCGGGACTATCGTAAGCACAGATACGCAGTATTTT. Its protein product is CASSRFPGTIVSTDTQYF. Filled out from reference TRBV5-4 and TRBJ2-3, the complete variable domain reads ETGVTQSPTHLIKTRGQQVTLRCSSQSGHNTVSWYQQALGQGPQFIFQYYREEENGRGNFPPRFSGLQFPNYSSELNVNALELDDSALYLCASSRFPGTIVSTDTQYFGPGTRLTVL.

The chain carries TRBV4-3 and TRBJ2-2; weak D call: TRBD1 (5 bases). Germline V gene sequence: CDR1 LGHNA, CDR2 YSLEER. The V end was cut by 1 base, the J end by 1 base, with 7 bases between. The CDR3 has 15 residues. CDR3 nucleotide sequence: TGCGCCAGCAGCCAAGGGCAGGGGAACACCGGGGAGCTGTTTTTT. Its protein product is CASSQGQGNTGELFF.

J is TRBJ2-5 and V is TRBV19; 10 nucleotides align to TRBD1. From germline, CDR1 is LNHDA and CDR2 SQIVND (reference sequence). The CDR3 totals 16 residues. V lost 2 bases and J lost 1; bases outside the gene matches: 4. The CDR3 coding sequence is TGTGCCAGTAGTATAAAAGGGACAGGGGCCCAAGAGACCCAGTACTTC. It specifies CASSIKGTGAQETQYF.

Written as DNA, the CDR3 is TGTGCCAGCAGTTCACAGGGTTGGAACGGTGGCCTAATGTGGCAGCCCCAGCATTTT. It codes for CASSSQGWNGGLMWQPQHF. This sequence joins TRBV28 and TRBJ1-5, with D perhaps TRBD1 (6 bases). CDR3 length: 19 amino acids. Germline loops: CDR1 MDHEN, CDR2 SYDVKM. V shed 4 bases and J shed 7 bases, with 29 bases lying between them. Complete variable domain (other parts from reference TRBV28 and TRBJ1-5): DVKVTQSSRYLVKRTGEKVFLECVQDMDHENMFWYRQDPGLGLRLIYFSYDVKMKEKGDIPEGYSVSREKKERFSLILESASTNQTSMYLCASSSQGWNGGLMWQPQHFGDGTRLSIL.

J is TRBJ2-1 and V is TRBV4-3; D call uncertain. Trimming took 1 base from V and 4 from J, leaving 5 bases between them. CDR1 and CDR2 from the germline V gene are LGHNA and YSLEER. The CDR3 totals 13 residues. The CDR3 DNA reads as TGCGCCAGCAGCCAAGGCGGATACAATGAGCAGTTCTTC. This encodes CASSQGGYNEQFF.

CDR3 region: CASSQDREGVSGNTIYF. The CDR3 region has the DNA TGCGCCAGCAGCCAAGATAGGGAGGGGGTATCTGGAAACACCATATATTTT. The rearrangement links TRBV4-3 to TRBJ1-3; tentative D call: TRBD1 (6 bases). The germline V and J ends were trimmed by 0 bases and 1 base, with 13 bases remaining between them. CDR1 and CDR2 (germline): LGHNA, YSLEER. The CDR3 sequence is 17 residues long.

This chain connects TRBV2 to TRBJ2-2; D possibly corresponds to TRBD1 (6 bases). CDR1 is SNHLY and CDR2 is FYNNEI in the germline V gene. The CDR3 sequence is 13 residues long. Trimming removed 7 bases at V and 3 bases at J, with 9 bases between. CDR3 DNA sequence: TGTGCCAGCAACGAGGGGGACACCGGGGAGCTGTTTTTT. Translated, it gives CASNEGDTGELFF.

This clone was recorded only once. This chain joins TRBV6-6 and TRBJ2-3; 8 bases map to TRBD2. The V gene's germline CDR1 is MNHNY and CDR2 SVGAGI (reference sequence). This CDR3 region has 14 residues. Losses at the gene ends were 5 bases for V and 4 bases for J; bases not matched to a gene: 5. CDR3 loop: CASSQLAEADTQYF. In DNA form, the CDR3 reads TGTGCCAGCAGTCAACTAGCGGAGGCAGATACGCAGTATTTT.

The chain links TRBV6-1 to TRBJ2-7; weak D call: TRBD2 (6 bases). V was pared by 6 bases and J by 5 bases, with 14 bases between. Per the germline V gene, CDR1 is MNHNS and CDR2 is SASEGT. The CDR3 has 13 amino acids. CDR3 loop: CASSTSERDEQYV. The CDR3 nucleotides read TGTGCCAGCAGCACCTCGGAGCGGGACGAGCAGTACGTC.